Included here is one T cell receptor beta chain sequence, with context. This entry belongs to a study of blood T cell repertoires in COVID-19. Study-level background: Acute-phase and convalescent COVID-19 samples originated in the United States, Italy and Spain. The analysed material was cDNA or gDNA that came from T cells, B-cell-depleted T cells, or PBMCs.

Original methodology: Scientists estimated how many nucleated cells there were by amplifying reference gene primers. Clones were read by immunoSEQ multiplex PCR, and TCRdb kept only the in-frame ones, dropping some. V, J and clone size were drawn from that table, and D and trimming were deduced from the DNA. The sample has 40,000 to 65,000 clones, 85% to 90% seen once. CDR3 size: 14 residues. CDR1 and CDR2 (germline): SNHLY, FYNNEI. V lost 7 bases, J lost 6 bases, and 15 bases lay in between. The clonotype was recovered from a man aged 65-85 years with active COVID-19. The sample comprised peripheral blood. The chain combines TRBV2 with TRBJ1-4; a possible D gene is TRBD1 (5 bases). CDR3 residues: CASTVVVGDEKLFF. CDR3 DNA: TGTGCCAGCACTGTGGTCGTAGGGGATGAAAAACTGTTTTTT.